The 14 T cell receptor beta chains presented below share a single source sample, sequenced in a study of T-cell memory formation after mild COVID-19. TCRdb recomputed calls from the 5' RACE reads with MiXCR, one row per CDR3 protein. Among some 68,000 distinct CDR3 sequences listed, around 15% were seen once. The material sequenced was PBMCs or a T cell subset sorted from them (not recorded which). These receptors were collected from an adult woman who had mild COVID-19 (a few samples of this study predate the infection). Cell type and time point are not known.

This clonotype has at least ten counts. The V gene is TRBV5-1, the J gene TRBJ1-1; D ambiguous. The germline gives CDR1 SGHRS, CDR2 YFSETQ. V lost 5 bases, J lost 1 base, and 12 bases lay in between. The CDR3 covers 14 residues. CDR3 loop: CASRTDLRNTEAFF. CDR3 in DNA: TGCGCCAGCAGAACGGACTTACGGAACACTGAAGCTTTCTTT. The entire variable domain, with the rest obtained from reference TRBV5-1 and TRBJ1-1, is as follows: KAGVTQTPRYLIKTRGQQVTLSCSPISGHRSVSWYQQTPGQGLQFLFEYFSETQRNKGNFPGRFSGRQFSNSRSEMNVSTLELGDSALYLCASRTDLRNTEAFFGQGTRLTVV.

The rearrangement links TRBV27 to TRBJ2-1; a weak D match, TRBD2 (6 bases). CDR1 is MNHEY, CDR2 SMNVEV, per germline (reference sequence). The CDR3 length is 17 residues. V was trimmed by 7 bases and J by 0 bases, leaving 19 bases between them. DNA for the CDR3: TGTGCCAGCACCTTAGGGACTTCGGCAAGCTCCTACAATGAGCAGTTCTTC. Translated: CASTLGTSASSYNEQFF.

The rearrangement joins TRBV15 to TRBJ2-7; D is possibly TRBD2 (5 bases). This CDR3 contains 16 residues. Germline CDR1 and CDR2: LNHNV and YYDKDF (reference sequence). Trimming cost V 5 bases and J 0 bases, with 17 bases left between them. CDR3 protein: CATSSRSASNSYEQYF. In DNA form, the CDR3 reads TGTGCCACCAGCTCTCGAAGCGCTAGCAACTCCTACGAGCAGTACTTC. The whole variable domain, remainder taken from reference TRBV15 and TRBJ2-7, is DAMVIQNPRYQVTQFGKPVTLSCSQTLNHNVMYWYQQKSSQAPKLLFHYYDKDFNNEADTPDNFQSRRPNTSFCFLDIRSPGLGDTAMYLCATSSRSASNSYEQYFGPGTRLTVT.

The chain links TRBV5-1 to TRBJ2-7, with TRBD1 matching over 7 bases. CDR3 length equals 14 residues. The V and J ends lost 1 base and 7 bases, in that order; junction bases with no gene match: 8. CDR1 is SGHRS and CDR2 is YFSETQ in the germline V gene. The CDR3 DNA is TGCGCCAGCAGCTTGCGGCAGGGGGATGGAGAGCAGTACTTC. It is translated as CASSLRQGDGEQYF.

CDR3 in amino acids: CASRDTLAGGSSYEQYF. CDR3 bases: TGTGCCAGCAGAGATACCCTAGCGGGGGGGAGCTCCTACGAGCAGTACTTC. The V call is TRBV3-1, the J call TRBJ2-7; 12 bases are a match to TRBD2. Germline V gives CDR1 LGHDT, CDR2 YNNKEL (reference sequence). V was pared by 6 bases and J by 0 bases, with 9 bases of the junction left unmatched. The CDR3 extends over 17 amino acids.

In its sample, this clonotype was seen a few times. This CDR3 reads CSVRGGSSYEQYF. CDR3 bases: TGCAGCGTTCGGGGGGGCAGTTCCTACGAGCAGTACTTC. This chain connects TRBV29-1 to TRBJ2-7; 8 nucleotides line up with TRBD2. CDR3 length: 13 amino acids. V dropped 5 bases and J dropped 1; count of bases not matched to a gene: 4. Germline V gene sequence: CDR1 SQVTM, CDR2 ANQGSEA.

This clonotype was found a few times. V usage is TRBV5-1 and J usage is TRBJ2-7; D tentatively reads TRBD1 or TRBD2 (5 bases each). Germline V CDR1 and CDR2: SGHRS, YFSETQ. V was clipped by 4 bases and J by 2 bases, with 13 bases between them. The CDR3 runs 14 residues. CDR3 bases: TGCGCCAGCAGCCTCTACGGGGCTCCCTACGAGCAGTACTTC. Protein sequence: CASSLYGAPYEQYF.

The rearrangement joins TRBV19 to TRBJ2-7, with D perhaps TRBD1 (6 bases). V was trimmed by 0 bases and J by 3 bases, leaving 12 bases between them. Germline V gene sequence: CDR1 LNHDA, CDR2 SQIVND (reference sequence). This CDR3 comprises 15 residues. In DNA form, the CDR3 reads TGTGCCAGTAGTATAGAAGCAGGGGACAACTACGAGCAGTACTTC. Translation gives CASSIEAGDNYEQYF.

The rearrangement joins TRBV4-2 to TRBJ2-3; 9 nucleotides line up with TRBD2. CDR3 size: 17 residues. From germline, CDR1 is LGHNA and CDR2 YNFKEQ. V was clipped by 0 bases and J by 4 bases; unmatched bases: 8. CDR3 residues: CASSQDWGLALADTQYF. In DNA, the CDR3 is TGTGCCAGCAGCCAAGATTGGGGACTAGCATTAGCAGATACGCAGTATTTT.

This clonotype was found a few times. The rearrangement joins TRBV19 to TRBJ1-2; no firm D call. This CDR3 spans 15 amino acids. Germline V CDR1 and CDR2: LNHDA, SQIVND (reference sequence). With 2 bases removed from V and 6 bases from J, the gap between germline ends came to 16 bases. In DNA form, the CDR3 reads TGTGCCAGTAGTATAAGAAGTGGCCAGGTTGATGGCTACACCTTC. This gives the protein CASSIRSGQVDGYTF.

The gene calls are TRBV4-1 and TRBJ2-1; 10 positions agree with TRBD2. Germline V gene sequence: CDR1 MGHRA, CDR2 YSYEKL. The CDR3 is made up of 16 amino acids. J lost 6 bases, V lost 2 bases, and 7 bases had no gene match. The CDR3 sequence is CASSQLGTSGVNEQFF. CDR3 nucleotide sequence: TGCGCCAGCAGCCAATTGGGCACTAGCGGGGTCAATGAGCAGTTCTTC.

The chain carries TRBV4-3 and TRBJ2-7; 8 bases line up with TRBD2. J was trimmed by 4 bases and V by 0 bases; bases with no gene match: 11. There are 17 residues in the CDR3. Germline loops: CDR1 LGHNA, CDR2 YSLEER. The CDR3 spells CASSQDLGGRFVYEQYF. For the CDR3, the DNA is TGCGCCAGCAGCCAAGACCTGGGCGGGAGGTTCGTTTACGAGCAGTACTTC.

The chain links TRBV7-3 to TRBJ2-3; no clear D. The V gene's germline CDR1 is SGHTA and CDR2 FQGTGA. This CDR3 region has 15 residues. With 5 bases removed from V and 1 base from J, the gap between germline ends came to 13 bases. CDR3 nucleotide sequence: TGTGCCAGCAGCCTTGGCTTGCAGGGCACAGATACGCAGTATTTT. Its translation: CASSLGLQGTDTQYF.

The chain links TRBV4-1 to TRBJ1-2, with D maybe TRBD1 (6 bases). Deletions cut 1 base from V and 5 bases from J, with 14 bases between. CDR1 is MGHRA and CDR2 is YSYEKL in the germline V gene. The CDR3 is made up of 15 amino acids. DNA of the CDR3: TGCGCCAGCAGCCAAGTTCTAGGACAGTCTTATGGCTACACCTTC. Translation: CASSQVLGQSYGYTF.